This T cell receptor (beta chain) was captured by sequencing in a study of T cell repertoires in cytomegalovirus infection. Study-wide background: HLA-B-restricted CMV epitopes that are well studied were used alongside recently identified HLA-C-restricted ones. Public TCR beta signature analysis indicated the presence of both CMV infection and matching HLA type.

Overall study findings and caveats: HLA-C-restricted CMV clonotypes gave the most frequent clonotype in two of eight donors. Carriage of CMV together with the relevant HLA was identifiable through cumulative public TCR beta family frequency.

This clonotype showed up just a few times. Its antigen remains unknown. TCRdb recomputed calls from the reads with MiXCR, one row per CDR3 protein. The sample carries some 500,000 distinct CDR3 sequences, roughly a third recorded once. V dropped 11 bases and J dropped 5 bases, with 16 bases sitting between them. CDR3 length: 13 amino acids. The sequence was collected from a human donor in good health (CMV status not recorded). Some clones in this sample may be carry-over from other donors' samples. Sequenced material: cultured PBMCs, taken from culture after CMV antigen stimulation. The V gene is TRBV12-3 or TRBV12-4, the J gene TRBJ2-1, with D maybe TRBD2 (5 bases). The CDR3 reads CARTRELNNEQFF. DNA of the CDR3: TGTGCCCGAACAAGGGAGCTGAACAATGAGCAGTTCTTC.